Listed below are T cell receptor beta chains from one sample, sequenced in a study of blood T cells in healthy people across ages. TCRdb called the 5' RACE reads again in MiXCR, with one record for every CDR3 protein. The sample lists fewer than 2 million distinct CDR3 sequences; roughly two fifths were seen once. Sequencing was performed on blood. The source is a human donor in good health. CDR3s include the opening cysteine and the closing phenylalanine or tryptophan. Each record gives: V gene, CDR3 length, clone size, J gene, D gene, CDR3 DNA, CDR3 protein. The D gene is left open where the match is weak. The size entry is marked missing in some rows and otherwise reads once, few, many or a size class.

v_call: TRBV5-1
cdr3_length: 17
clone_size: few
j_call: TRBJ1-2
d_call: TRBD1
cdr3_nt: TGCGCCAGCAGCTTGAATCCTTCGGGCAGGGGGCTTGGGGGCTACACCTTC
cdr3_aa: CASSLNPSGRGLGGYTF

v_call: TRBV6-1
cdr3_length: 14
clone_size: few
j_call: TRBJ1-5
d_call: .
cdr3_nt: TGTGCCAGCAGTGAAGGGGGCGGGGGACAGCCCCAGCATTTT
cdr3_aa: CASSEGGGGQPQHF

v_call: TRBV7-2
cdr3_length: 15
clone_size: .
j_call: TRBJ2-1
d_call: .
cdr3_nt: TGTGCCAGCAGCATTATGGGGGGCGGGTACAATGAGCAGTTCTTC
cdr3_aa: CASSIMGGGYNEQFF

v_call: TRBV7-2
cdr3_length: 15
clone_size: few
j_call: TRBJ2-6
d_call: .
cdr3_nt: TGTGCCAGCAGCTTCGAGGGACCTGGGGCCAACGTCCTGACTTTC
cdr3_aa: CASSFEGPGANVLTF

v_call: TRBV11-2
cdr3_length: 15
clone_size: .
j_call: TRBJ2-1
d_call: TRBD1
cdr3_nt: TGTGCCAGCAGCTCGGGACAGGGGGGCCACAATGAGCAGTTCTTC
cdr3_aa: CASSSGQGGHNEQFF

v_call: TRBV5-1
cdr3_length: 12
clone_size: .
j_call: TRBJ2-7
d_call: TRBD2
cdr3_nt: TGCGCCAGCACCCGGGAGGGTTACGAGCAGTACTTC
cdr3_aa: CASTREGYEQYF

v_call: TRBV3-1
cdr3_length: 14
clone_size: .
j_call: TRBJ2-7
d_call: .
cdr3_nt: TGTGCCAGCAGCCATCGGGGGACATGGGGGGAGCAGTACTTC
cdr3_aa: CASSHRGTWGEQYF

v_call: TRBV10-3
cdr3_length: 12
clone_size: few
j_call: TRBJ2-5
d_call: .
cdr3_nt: TGTGCCAACTCCGGGACGGAGGGGACCCAGTACTTC
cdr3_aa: CANSGTEGTQYF

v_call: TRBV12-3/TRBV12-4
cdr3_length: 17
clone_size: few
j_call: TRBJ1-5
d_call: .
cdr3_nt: TGTGCCAGCAGTTTAGGGACGTGGATAGAAACCCATCAGCCCCAGCATTTT
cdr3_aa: CASSLGTWIETHQPQHF

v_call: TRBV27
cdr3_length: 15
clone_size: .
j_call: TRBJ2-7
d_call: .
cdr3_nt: TGTGCCAGCAGATACCTTGGGCAGGGGTTCAACGAGCAGTACTTC
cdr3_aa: CASRYLGQGFNEQYF

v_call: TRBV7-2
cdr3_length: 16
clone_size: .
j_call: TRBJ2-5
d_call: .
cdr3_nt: TGTGCCAGCAGCTTAGTGCGGGGCGGGGGCGGAGAGACCCAGTACTTC
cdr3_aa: CASSLVRGGGGETQYF

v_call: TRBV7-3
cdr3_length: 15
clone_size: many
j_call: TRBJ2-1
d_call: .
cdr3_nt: TGTGCCAGCAGCTTAAATGCCGGGGCCTACAATGAGCAGTTCTTC
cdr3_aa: CASSLNAGAYNEQFF

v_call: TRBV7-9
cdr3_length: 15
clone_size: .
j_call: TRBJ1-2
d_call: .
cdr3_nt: TGTGCCAGCAGCCCAACCGAGGCTATCGCTGGAGGCTACACCTTC
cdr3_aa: CASSPTEAIAGGYTF

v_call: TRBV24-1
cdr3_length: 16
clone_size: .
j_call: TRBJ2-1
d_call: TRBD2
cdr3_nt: TGTGCCACCGGAAAGGCGGACGGCGGGGGGTATTATGAGCAGTTCTTC
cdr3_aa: CATGKADGGGYYEQFF

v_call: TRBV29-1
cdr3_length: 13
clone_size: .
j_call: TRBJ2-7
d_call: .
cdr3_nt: TGCAGCGTTGTAGAGCGGATGACCTACGAGCAGTACTTC
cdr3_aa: CSVVERMTYEQYF

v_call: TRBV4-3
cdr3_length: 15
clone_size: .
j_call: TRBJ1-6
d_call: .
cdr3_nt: TGCGCCAGCAGCCAAGATCGGTCCCCGGGCATGGCCCTCCACTTT
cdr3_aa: CASSQDRSPGMALHF

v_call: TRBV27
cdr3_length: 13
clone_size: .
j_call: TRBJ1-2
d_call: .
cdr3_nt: TGTGCCAGCAGCTTCCGCAGGGGTTATGACTACACCTTC
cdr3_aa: CASSFRRGYDYTF

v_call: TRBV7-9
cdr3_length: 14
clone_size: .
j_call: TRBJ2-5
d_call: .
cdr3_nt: TGTGCCAGCAGCTCCCCTACGGGGATAGGAAACCAGTACTTC
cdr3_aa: CASSSPTGIGNQYF

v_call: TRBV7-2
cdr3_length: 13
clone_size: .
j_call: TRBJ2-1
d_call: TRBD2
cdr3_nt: TGTGCCAGCAGCTTAGGTCCTGGGGGGGATCCGTTCTTC
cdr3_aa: CASSLGPGGDPFF

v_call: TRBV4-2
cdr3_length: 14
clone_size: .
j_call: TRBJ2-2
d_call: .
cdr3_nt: TGTGCCAGCAGCCAAGCTACATCGGGCGGGGAGCTGTTTTTT
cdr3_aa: CASSQATSGGELFF

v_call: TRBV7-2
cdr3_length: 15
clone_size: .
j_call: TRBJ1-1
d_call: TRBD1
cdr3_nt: TGTGCCAGCGGCTCCAGGGGGGGCATGAACACTGAAGCTTTCTTT
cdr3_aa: CASGSRGGMNTEAFF

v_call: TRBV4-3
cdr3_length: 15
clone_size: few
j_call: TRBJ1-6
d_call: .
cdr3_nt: TGCGCCAGCAGCCAAGATTCCCCCAATTTGTCACCCCTCCACTTT
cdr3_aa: CASSQDSPNLSPLHF

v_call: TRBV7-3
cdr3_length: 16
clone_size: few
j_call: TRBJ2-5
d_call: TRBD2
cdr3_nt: TGTGCCAGCAGCTTGGGACCAGCGGGGGGTCAAGAGACCCAGTACTTC
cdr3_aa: CASSLGPAGGQETQYF

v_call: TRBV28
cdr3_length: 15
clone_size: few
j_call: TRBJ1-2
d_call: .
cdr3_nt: TGTGCCAGCAGTTTAGACAGTCGGCGGGCCTATGGCTACACCTTC
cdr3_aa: CASSLDSRRAYGYTF

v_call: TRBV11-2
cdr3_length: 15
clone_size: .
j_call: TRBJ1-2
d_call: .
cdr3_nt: TGTGCCAGCAGCCCTTACAACTCGGGGGGATATGGCTACACCTTC
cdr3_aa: CASSPYNSGGYGYTF

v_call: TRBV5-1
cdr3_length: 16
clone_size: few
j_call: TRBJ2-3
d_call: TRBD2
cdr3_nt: TGCGCCAGCAGCTCCGGTGGCAGCGGGGTGCAACATACGCAGTATTTT
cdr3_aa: CASSSGGSGVQHTQYF

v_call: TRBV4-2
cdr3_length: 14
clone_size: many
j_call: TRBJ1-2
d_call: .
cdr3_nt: TGTGCCAGCAGCGTGGGGGCAGCAAACTATGGCTACACCTTC
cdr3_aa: CASSVGAANYGYTF

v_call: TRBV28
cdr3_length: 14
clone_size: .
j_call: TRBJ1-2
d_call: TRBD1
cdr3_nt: TGTGCCAGCAGTATCTCCGACAGGGACTATGGCTACACCTTC
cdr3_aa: CASSISDRDYGYTF

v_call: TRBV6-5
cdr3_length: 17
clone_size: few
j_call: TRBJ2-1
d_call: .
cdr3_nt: TGTGCCAGCAGTTACTCGCCCGTGGGACGTAGGGACAATGAGCAGTTCTTC
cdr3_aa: CASSYSPVGRRDNEQFF

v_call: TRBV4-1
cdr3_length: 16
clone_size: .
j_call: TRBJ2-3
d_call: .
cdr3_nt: TGCGCCAGCAGCCAAGGTGGGGGCGCGGGGGTAGATACGCAGTATTTT
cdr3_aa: CASSQGGGAGVDTQYF

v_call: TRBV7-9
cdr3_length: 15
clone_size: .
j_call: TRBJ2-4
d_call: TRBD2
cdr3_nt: TGTGCCAGCAAGCCGGGAGCGGGGGGGATCAATGAGCAGTACTTC
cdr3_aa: CASKPGAGGINEQYF

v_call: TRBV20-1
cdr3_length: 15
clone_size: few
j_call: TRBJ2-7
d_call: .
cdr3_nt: TGCAGTGCTAGAGATGACAGATTTGGTGGATACGAGCAGTACTTC
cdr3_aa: CSARDDRFGGYEQYF

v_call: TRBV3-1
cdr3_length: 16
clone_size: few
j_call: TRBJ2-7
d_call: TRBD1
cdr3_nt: TGTGCCAGCAGCCGAGGGGGCGGCATCAGTTCCTACGAGCAGTACTTC
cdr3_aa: CASSRGGGISSYEQYF

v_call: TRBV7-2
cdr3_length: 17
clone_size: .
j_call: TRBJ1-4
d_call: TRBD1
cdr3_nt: TGTGCCAGCAGCTCAACAGGGGGCAGAGGGACTAATGAAAAACTGTTTTTT
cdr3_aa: CASSSTGGRGTNEKLFF

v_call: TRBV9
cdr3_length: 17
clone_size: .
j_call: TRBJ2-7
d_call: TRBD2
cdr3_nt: TGTGCCAGCAGCCCAAACCAAGGACTAGGCAGCCTCTACGAGCAGTACTTC
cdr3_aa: CASSPNQGLGSLYEQYF

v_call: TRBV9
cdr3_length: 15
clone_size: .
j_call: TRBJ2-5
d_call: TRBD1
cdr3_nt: TGTGCCAGCAGCGTAGTAGGGGGCGATGGAGAGACCCAGTACTTC
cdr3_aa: CASSVVGGDGETQYF

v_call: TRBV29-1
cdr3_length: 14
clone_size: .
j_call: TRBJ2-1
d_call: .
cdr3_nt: TGCAGCGTTGAAGATCCTTTAGCCCCATACGAGCAGTTCTTC
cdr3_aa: CSVEDPLAPYEQFF

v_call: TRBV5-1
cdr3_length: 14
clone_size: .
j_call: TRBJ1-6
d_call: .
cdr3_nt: TGCGCCAGCAGCTTGTCAGACAGTAATTCACCCCTCCACTTT
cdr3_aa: CASSLSDSNSPLHF

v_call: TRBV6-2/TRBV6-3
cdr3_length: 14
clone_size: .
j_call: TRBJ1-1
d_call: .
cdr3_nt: TGTGCCATCCGTAACCGACAGGATAACACTGAAGCTTTCTTT
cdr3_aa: CAIRNRQDNTEAFF

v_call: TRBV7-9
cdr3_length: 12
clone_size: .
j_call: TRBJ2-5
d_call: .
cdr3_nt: TGTGCCAGCAGCCCCGAGATCATGCAGCAGTACTTC
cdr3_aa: CASSPEIMQQYF

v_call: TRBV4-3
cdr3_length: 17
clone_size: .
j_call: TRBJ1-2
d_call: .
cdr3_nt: TGCGCCAGCAGCCAAGATGTGGGGGGAGCGGATCCAGATGGCTACACCTTC
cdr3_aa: CASSQDVGGADPDGYTF